The 15 T cell receptor beta chains reported below all come from one sample, sequenced in a study of Ad26.COV2.S vaccination and SARS-CoV-2 variants. As to treatment: about 20 received Ad26.COV2.S at low or high dose, single or two shots; 5 received placebo; per-sample allocation not given. Sampling happened 63 days after the first vaccine or placebo injection. The table came from immunoSEQ multiplex PCR; TCRdb's copy has only in-frame clones and leaves some out. Among 250,000 to 300,000 clones listed, about 89% were seen once. The specimen comprised peripheral blood, sampled in a trial of Ad26.COV2.S vaccine versus placebo. The origin of the receptors is a person between 18 and 59 years old who received the Ad26.COV2.S COVID-19 vaccine or a placebo.

This chain uses TRBV5-6 with TRBJ1-3; a weak D match, TRBD1 (6 bases). Trimming removed 0 bases from V and 4 bases from J, with 11 bases in between. The germline V gene encodes CDR1 SGHDT and CDR2 YYEEEE. There are 15 residues in the CDR3. CDR3 sequence reads: CASSLAPGVGNTIYF. Here the CDR3 DNA reads TGTGCCAGCAGCTTGGCCCCAGGGGTAGGAAACACCATATATTTT.

J is TRBJ2-1 and V is TRBV7-2, with TRBD2 as a possible D gene (6 bases). CDR3 length: 15 amino acids. With 3 bases removed from V and 3 bases from J, the gap between germline ends came to 12 bases. Germline CDR1 reads SGHTA; CDR2 reads FQGNSA. The CDR3 loop is CASSLQWGDYNEQFF. CDR3 coding DNA: TGTGCCAGCAGCTTGCAGTGGGGGGACTACAATGAGCAGTTCTTC.

The chain links TRBV7-2 to TRBJ1-2; 8 bases fit TRBD1. V lost 5 bases and J lost 6; bases outside the gene matches: 5. Germline lookup yields CDR1 SGHTA and CDR2 FQGNSA. The CDR3 runs to 13 residues. The CDR3 DNA sequence: TGTGCCAGCAGCCCGACAGGGGTGGATGGCTACACCTTC. Translation: CASSPTGVDGYTF. Filled out from reference TRBV7-2 and TRBJ1-2, the complete variable domain reads GAGVSQSPSNKVTEKGKDVELRCDPISGHTALYWYRQSLGQGLEFLIYFQGNSAPDKSGLPSDRFSAERTGGSVSTLTIQRTQQEDSAVYLCASSPTGVDGYTFGSGTRLTVV.

The chain couples TRBV5-1 to TRBJ1-2; possible D gene TRBD1, 6 bases. The germline V and J ends were trimmed by 0 bases and 4 bases, with 13 bases remaining between them. Germline assignment: CDR1 SGHRS and CDR2 YFSETQ. The CDR3 is 15 amino acids. Here the CDR3 reads CASSLAFRGTYGYTF. CDR3 sequence (DNA): TGCGCCAGCAGCTTGGCCTTCAGGGGAACCTATGGCTACACCTTC.

The chain has TRBV18 and TRBJ2-7, with TRBD1 as a possible D gene (6 bases). The V gene's germline CDR1 is KGHSH and CDR2 LQKENI. The V end was cut by 1 base, the J end by 3 bases, with 13 bases between. This CDR3 comprises 15 residues. The CDR3 DNA reads TGTGCCAGCTCACCACGGCAGGGGTCGGGCTACGAGCAGTACTTC. It specifies CASSPRQGSGYEQYF.

V gene TRBV7-2 combines with J gene TRBJ1-4, with a weak D call TRBD1 (5 bases). Deletions cut 5 bases from V and 4 bases from J, with 17 bases between. The CDR3 runs 16 residues. In germline, CDR1 is SGHTA, CDR2 FQGNSA. CDR3 nucleotide sequence: TGTGCCAGCAGCCTGGCCAGTCCAGGGTATAATGAAAAACTGTTTTTT. Translating gives CASSLASPGYNEKLFF.

A remark on this clone: At one boundary the junction diverges from the germline segment, which might be a read error. This chain uses TRBV4-1 with TRBJ2-7; D unclear. Germline CDR1 MGHRA, CDR2 YSYEKL. The CDR3 is made up of 13 amino acids. CDR3 protein: CASSQVGSYEQYF. CDR3 nucleotide sequence: TGCGCCAGCAGTCAAGTGGGCTCCTACGAGCAGTACTTC.

The gene calls are TRBV3-1 (or the pseudogene TRBV3-2) and TRBJ2-7; D is possibly TRBD1 (5 bases). The germline gives CDR1 LGHDT, CDR2 YNNKEL (reference sequence). The CDR3 has 15 residues. V was trimmed by 1 base and J by 1 base, leaving 11 bases between them. The CDR3 loop reads CASSQVSGKSYEQYF. CDR3 in DNA: TGTGCCAGCAGCCAAGTTTCAGGGAAATCCTACGAGCAGTACTTC.

The CDR3 is CASSIDLSAISNTEAFF. CDR3 coding DNA: TGTGCCAGTAGTATAGATCTTAGCGCAATATCGAACACTGAAGCTTTCTTT. The chain recombines TRBV19 with TRBJ1-1, with D uncertain. Trimming removed 0 bases at V and 1 base at J, with 15 bases between. This CDR3 is built from 17 residues. Per the germline V gene, CDR1 is LNHDA and CDR2 is SQIVND (reference sequence).

The chain links TRBV7-6 to TRBJ2-3; no clear D gene. V shed 1 base and J shed 4 bases, with 6 bases lying between them. The CDR3 runs 13 residues. Germline CDR1 and CDR2: SGHVS and FNYEAQ. The CDR3 bases are TGTGCCAGCAGCTTAGGCTGGGCAGATACGCAGTATTTT. Its translation: CASSLGWADTQYF.

The gene calls are TRBV30 and TRBJ2-5; D is ambiguous. The CDR3 covers 11 residues. V dropped 5 bases and J dropped 0 bases, with 4 bases sitting between them. Germline V gene data show CDR1 as GTSNPN and CDR2 as SVGIG (reference sequence). CDR3 sequence: CAWSYQETQYF. DNA of the CDR3: TGTGCCTGGTCGTACCAAGAGACCCAGTACTTC.

This chain connects TRBV29-1 to TRBJ2-7; TRBD2 matches at 7 bases. This CDR3 has 15 amino acids. Germline lookup yields CDR1 SQVTM and CDR2 ANQGSEA. Trimming at V came to 5 bases and at J to 2 bases, leaving 12 bases not matched to a gene. CDR3 residues: CSVRDGGMRTYEQYF. The CDR3 nucleotides are TGCAGCGTTCGGGACGGGGGGATGAGGACCTACGAGCAGTACTTC.

The chain has TRBV2 and TRBJ1-5; D remains unclear. Looked up from germline, CDR1 is SNHLY and CDR2 is FYNNEI. Trimming took 3 bases from V and 2 from J, leaving 11 bases between them. This CDR3 has 15 amino acids. The CDR3 DNA is TGTGCCAGCAGTGAGAGGCGCCGTGGCAATCAGCCCCAGCATTTT. Translating it yields CASSERRRGNQPQHF.

J is TRBJ1-1 and V is TRBV6-2 or TRBV6-3; TRBD1 matches 10 bases. CDR3 length: 15 residues. Germline-derived CDR1 and CDR2 are MNHEY and SVGEGT. J gave up 5 bases and V 6 bases, and 9 bases lay outside the gene matches. The CDR3 DNA reads TGTGCCAGCAGCCACGGGACAGGGGAATATACTGAAGCTTTCTTT. Protein sequence: CASSHGTGEYTEAFF.

The chain recombines TRBV19 with TRBJ2-3; tentatively, D is TRBD1 or TRBD2 (5 bases each). This CDR3 is 16 amino acids long. The ends were cut back, 4 bases at V and 2 bases at J, with 16 bases in the middle. Germline V gene lookup returns CDR1 LNHDA and CDR2 SQIVND (reference sequence). CDR3 loop: CASSSPGTANTDTQYF. The DNA for the CDR3 is TGTGCCAGTAGTAGCCCCGGGACCGCGAACACAGATACGCAGTATTTT.